The rows below give T cell receptor beta chains drawn from one sample of a study of blood T cells in healthy people across ages. TCRdb fed the 5' RACE reads into MiXCR, producing one record per CDR3 protein. The sample contains 1,300,000 or so distinct CDR3 sequences, around 59% of which appear only once. Input material: blood. The receptors come from a man younger than 30 in good health. Each CDR3 is given with its conserved first and last residue. The D gene is left open where the match is weak. Not every row has a clone size; where given, it reads once, few, many or a size class.

NA,TRBD1,TRBJ1-3,TRBV12-3/TRBV12-4,TGTGCCAGCAGTGAATACAGGGGCTCTGGAAACACCATATATTTT,CASSEYRGSGNTIYF
few,NA,TRBJ2-7,TRBV6-5,TGTGCCAGCTCTTCGTACAGCCACGAGCAGTACTTC,CASSSYSHEQYF
few,TRBD1,TRBJ1-1,TRBV5-1,TGCGCCAGCAGCGCCGGGACAGGGGAGAACACTGAAGCTTTCTTT,CASSAGTGENTEAFF
NA,NA,TRBJ2-5,TRBV20-1,TGCAGTACCCCGCCCCCCTGGGCCAGCGGATGGAGACAAGAGACCCAGTACTTC,CSTPPPWASGWRQETQYF
once,NA,TRBJ1-2,TRBV11-2,TGTGCCAGCAGCTTGGCCCGGAGGAGGTATGGCTACACCTTC,CASSLARRRYGYTF
NA,NA,TRBJ2-6,TRBV5-1,TGCGCCAGCAGCCTCCAAGGGGAACTCCTGACTTTC,CASSLQGELLTF
NA,NA,TRBJ2-1,TRBV7-6,TGTGCCAGCAGCTCCCGGGACCAAAACAATGAGCAGTTCTTC,CASSSRDQNNEQFF
NA,TRBD2,TRBJ2-5,TRBV4-1,TGCGCCAGCAGCCGGGGACTAGCGGGTTTCGTGGAGACCCAGTACTTC,CASSRGLAGFVETQYF
NA,TRBD1,TRBJ2-7,TRBV28,TGTGCCAGCAACGCCATGACGGGACAGATATACGAGCAGTACTTC,CASNAMTGQIYEQYF
NA,NA,TRBJ2-3,TRBV7-2,TGTGCCAGCAGCCGACAGCCAGATACGCAGTATTTT,CASSRQPDTQYF